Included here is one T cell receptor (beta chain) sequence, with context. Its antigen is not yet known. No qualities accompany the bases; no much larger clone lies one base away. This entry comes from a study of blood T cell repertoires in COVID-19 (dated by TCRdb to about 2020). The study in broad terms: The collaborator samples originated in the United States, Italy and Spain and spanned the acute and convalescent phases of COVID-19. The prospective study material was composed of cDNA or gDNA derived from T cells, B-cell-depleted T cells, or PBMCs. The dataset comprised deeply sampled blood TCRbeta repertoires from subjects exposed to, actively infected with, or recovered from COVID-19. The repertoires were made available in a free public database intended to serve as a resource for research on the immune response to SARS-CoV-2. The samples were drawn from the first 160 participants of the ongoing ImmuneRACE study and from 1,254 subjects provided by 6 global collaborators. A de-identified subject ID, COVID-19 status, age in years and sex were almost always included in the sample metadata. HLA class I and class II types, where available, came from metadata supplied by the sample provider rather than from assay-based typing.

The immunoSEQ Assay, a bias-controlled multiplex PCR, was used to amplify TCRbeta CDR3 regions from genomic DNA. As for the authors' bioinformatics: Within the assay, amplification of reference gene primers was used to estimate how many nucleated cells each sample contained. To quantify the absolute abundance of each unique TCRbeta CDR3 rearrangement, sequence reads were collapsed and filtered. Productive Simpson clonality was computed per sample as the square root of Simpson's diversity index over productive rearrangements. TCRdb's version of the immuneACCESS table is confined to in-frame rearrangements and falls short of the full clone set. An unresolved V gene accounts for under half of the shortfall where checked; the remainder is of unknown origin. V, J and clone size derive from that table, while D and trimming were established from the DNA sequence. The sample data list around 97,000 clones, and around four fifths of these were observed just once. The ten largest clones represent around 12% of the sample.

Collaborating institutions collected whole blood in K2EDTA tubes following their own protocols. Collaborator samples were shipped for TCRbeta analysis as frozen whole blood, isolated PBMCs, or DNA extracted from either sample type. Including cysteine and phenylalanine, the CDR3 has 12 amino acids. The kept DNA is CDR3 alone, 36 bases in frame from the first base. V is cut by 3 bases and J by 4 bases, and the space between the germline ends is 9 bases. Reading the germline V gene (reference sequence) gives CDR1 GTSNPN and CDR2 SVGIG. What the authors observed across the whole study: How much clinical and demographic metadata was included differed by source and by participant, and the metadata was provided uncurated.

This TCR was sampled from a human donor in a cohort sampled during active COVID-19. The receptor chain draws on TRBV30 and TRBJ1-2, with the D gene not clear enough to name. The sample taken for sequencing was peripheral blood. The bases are TGTGCCTGGAGGGGAGCGGTCTATGGCTACACCTTC. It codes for CAWRGAVYGYTF.